This T cell receptor (beta chain) was recorded in a study of identical twins. Findings of the study overall: There were fewer insertions in abundant cord blood beta clonotypes, but memory repertoires showed no such pattern. Zero-insertion results could be subject to partial confounding by invariant MAIT and iNKT cells.

This clonotype has a handful of counts. Its target is unknown. Addition of a universal primer site occurred through template switching, and cDNA carried unique molecular identifiers. MiXCR was run by TCRdb on the 5' RACE reads, yielding one entry per CDR3 protein. Here the sample spans 510,000 or so distinct CDR3 sequences, roughly 15% being singletons. This CDR3 spans 18 amino acids. Trimming took 2 bases from V and 1 from J, leaving 18 bases between them. CDR1 is SNHLY and CDR2 is FYNNEI in the germline V gene. This same sample was also taken into another study, of yellow fever vaccine responses in identical twins. That report adds: It has been reported that, in twins, the vaccine T cell response seemed partly convergent and partly personalized.

This clonotype was sampled from a woman in her late teens or twenties in good health. The J gene is TRBJ2-1, the V gene TRBV2, with a weak D call TRBD1 (6 bases). Sequencing was performed on CD4+ T cells sorted from blood. The CDR3 loop reads CASSEPLQDSPSYNEQFF. The CDR3 region has the DNA TGTGCCAGCAGTGAACCCCTCCAGGACAGCCCTTCCTACAATGAGCAGTTCTTC.